These T cell receptor beta chains were read from a single sample in a study of patients and donors after allogeneic stem cell transplantation. Each CDR3 protein gets one entry after TCRdb re-called the RT-PCR reads with MiXCR. The data contain tens of thousands of distinct CDR3 sequences, less than 30% of them singletons. Sequencing was performed on blood, either unsorted or a sorted T cell fraction (not recorded which). The receptors were gathered from a human donor who was either an allogeneic HSCT recipient or a stem cell or donor lymphocyte infusion donor (not recorded which). It is not recorded whose cells these are; they may come from a transplant donor. CDR3s leave out the opening cysteine and the closing phenylalanine or tryptophan. Fields, in order: V gene, J gene, CDR3 protein.

V gene: TRBV7-8; J gene: TRBJ2-2; CDR3 protein: ASSPGRLAGVGELF
V gene: TRBV24-1; J gene: TRBJ2-5; CDR3 protein: ATSESWGETQY
V gene: TRBV6-2/TRBV6-3; J gene: TRBJ1-5; CDR3 protein: ASSARRVASNQPQH
V gene: TRBV27; J gene: TRBJ2-5; CDR3 protein: ASSLFYYRGQGQETQY
V gene: TRBV7-8; J gene: TRBJ1-4; CDR3 protein: ASSSPGQEGEKLF
V gene: TRBV20-1; J gene: TRBJ1-6; CDR3 protein: SASEWTGSGTPLH
V gene: TRBV6-2/TRBV6-3; J gene: TRBJ1-1; CDR3 protein: ASKDSPEGAF
V gene: TRBV5-1; J gene: TRBJ2-3; CDR3 protein: ASIGRGDTQY
V gene: TRBV7-8; J gene: TRBJ1-6; CDR3 protein: ASSLVLRDRLNSPLH
V gene: TRBV20-1; J gene: TRBJ2-1; CDR3 protein: SATSGSASGNEQF
V gene: TRBV5-1; J gene: TRBJ1-6; CDR3 protein: ASAPQTTRYNSPLH
V gene: TRBV12-3/TRBV12-4; J gene: TRBJ2-1; CDR3 protein: ASSLMEYNEQF
V gene: TRBV18; J gene: TRBJ2-2; CDR3 protein: ASSPSRLGNTGELF
V gene: TRBV5-1; J gene: TRBJ2-1; CDR3 protein: ASSPRLAGSYNEQF
V gene: TRBV7-9; J gene: TRBJ1-1; CDR3 protein: ASSPYRDAYTEAF
V gene: TRBV13; J gene: TRBJ1-2; CDR3 protein: ASSSEDSLLNYGYT
V gene: TRBV19; J gene: TRBJ1-5; CDR3 protein: ASTPGYQPQH
V gene: TRBV12-3/TRBV12-4; J gene: TRBJ1-1; CDR3 protein: ASSPLDRTVMNTEAF
V gene: TRBV6-2/TRBV6-3; J gene: TRBJ2-7; CDR3 protein: ASNGELGQNYEQY
V gene: TRBV25-1; J gene: TRBJ1-1; CDR3 protein: ASSEWGQNTEAF
V gene: TRBV19; J gene: TRBJ1-4; CDR3 protein: ASSMGRADFNEKLF
V gene: TRBV12-3/TRBV12-4; J gene: TRBJ1-5; CDR3 protein: ASSPGQGVNQPQH
V gene: TRBV6-5; J gene: TRBJ1-5; CDR3 protein: ASSYSLTGGDQPQH
V gene: TRBV5-1; J gene: TRBJ2-3; CDR3 protein: ASSFPGVDTQY
V gene: TRBV7-8; J gene: TRBJ1-6; CDR3 protein: ASSSGQGSSSPLH
V gene: TRBV5-1; J gene: TRBJ1-2; CDR3 protein: ASSLVNYGYT
V gene: TRBV19; J gene: TRBJ2-5; CDR3 protein: ASSFDTTETQY
V gene: TRBV9; J gene: TRBJ1-2; CDR3 protein: ASSVATKLAGAGYGYT
V gene: TRBV20-1; J gene: TRBJ2-2; CDR3 protein: SARAPHLGDIMAGELF
V gene: TRBV20-1; J gene: TRBJ2-7; CDR3 protein: SALNYRDRVYEQY
V gene: TRBV12-3/TRBV12-4; J gene: TRBJ2-1; CDR3 protein: ASSRQLIDEQF
V gene: TRBV6-5; J gene: TRBJ1-4; CDR3 protein: ASSPRALSEKLF
V gene: TRBV11-2; J gene: TRBJ2-1; CDR3 protein: ASTSPQYRGPEQF
V gene: TRBV12-3/TRBV12-4; J gene: TRBJ1-5; CDR3 protein: ASSPQGISGGHQPQH
V gene: TRBV25-1; J gene: TRBJ1-5; CDR3 protein: ASSKNSNQPQH
V gene: TRBV5-1; J gene: TRBJ2-7; CDR3 protein: ASSFDRGTYEQY
V gene: TRBV12-3/TRBV12-4; J gene: TRBJ1-2; CDR3 protein: ASSSTGGVYAYGYT
V gene: TRBV10-2; J gene: TRBJ2-1; CDR3 protein: ASSGTVGLAGGEQF
V gene: TRBV20-1; J gene: TRBJ2-7; CDR3 protein: SAGRYEQY
V gene: TRBV20-1; J gene: TRBJ2-3; CDR3 protein: SAASQEENTQY
V gene: TRBV12-3/TRBV12-4; J gene: TRBJ1-2; CDR3 protein: ASRPSASDYGYT
V gene: TRBV7-9; J gene: TRBJ2-1; CDR3 protein: ASSDRGVYNEQF
V gene: TRBV7-2; J gene: TRBJ1-2; CDR3 protein: ASSLEHRALLNYGYT
V gene: TRBV12-3/TRBV12-4; J gene: TRBJ2-2; CDR3 protein: ASSSLTGELF
V gene: TRBV5-1; J gene: TRBJ2-1; CDR3 protein: ASSHPFVNEQF
V gene: TRBV12-3/TRBV12-4; J gene: TRBJ2-1; CDR3 protein: ASSLGGAPYNEQF
V gene: TRBV12-3/TRBV12-4; J gene: TRBJ2-2; CDR3 protein: ASSTQGVAGELF
V gene: TRBV24-1; J gene: TRBJ1-5; CDR3 protein: ATSVGGFNQPQH
V gene: TRBV5-1; J gene: TRBJ2-5; CDR3 protein: ASSLDETQY
V gene: TRBV20-1; J gene: TRBJ1-1; CDR3 protein: SANGPWGMNTEAF
V gene: TRBV24-1; J gene: TRBJ1-3; CDR3 protein: ATSEADTPNTIY
V gene: TRBV20-1; J gene: TRBJ1-2; CDR3 protein: SAPYLTAVDYGYT
V gene: TRBV20-1; J gene: TRBJ1-4; CDR3 protein: SARDSRSHGKLF
V gene: TRBV4-2; J gene: TRBJ1-4; CDR3 protein: ASSLIGTGNEKLF